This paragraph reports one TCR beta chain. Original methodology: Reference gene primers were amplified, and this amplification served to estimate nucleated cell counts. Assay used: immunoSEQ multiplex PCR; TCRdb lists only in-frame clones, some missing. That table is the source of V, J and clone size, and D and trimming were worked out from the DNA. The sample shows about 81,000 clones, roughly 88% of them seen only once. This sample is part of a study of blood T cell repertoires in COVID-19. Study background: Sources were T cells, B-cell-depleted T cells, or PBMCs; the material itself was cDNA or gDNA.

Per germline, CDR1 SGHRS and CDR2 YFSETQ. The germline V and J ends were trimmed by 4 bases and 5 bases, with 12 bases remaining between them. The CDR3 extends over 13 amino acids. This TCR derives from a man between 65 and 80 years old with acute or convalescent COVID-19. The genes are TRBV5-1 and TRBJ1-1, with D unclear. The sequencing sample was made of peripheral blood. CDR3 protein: CASSDLPGTEAFF. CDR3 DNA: TGCGCCAGCAGCGACTTACCGGGGACTGAAGCTTTCTTT.